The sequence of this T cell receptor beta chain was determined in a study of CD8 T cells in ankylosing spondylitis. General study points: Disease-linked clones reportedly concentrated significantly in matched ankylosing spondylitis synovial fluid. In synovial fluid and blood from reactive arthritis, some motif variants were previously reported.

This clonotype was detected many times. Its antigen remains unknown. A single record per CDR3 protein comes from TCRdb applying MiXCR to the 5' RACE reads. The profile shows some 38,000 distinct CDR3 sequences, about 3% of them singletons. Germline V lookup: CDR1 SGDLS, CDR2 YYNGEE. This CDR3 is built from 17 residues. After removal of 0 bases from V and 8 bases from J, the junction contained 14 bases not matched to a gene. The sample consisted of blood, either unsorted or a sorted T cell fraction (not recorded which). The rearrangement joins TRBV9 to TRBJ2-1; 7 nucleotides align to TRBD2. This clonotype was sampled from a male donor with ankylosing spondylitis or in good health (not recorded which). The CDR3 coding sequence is TGTGCCAGCAGCGTAGTGACCGGCGGGAGTGGTAGGGATGAGCAGTTCTTC. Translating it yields CASSVVTGGSGRDEQFF.